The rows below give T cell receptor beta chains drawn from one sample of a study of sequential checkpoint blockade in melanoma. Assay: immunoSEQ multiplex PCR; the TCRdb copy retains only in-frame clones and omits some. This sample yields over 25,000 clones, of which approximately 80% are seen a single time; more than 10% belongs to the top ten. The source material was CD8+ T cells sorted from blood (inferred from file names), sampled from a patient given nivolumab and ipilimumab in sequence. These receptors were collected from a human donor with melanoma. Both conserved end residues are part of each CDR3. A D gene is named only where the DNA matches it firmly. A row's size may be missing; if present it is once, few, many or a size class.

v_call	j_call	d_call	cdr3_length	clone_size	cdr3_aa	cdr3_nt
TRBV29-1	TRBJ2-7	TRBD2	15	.	CSVEVCLDGGCEQYF	TGCAGCGTTGAAGTTTGTCTCGACGGGGGGTGCGAGCAGTACTTC
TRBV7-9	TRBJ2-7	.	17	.	CASSLTVDSTSPYEQYF	TGTGCCAGCAGCTTAACAGTGGACAGCACGAGTCCATACGAGCAGTACTTC
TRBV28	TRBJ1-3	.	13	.	CASSRGLRNTIYF	TGTGCCAGCAGCAGGGGATTGAGAAACACCATATATTTT
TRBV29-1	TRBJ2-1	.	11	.	CSAQLNNEQFF	TGCAGCGCCCAACTAAACAATGAGCAGTTCTTC
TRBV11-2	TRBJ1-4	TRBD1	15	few	CASSLDQGTGEKLFF	TGTGCCAGCAGCTTAGATCAGGGGACAGGGGAAAAACTGTTTTTT
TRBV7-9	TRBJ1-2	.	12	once	CASSPGNYGYTF	TGTGCCAGCTCTCCAGGGAACTATGGCTACACCTTC
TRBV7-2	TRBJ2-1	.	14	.	CASSAGGAYNEQFF	TGTGCCAGCAGCGCCGGAGGGGCCTACAATGAGCAGTTCTTC
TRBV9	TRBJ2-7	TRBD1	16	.	CASSEGDRAVSYEQYF	TGTGCCAGCAGCGAGGGAGACAGGGCGGTCTCCTACGAGCAGTACTTC
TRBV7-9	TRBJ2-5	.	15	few	CASSLITGGEETQYF	TGTGCCAGCAGCCTGATTACAGGGGGGGAAGAGACCCAGTACTTC
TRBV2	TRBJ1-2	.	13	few	CASTRTTNYGYTF	TGTGCCAGCACCAGGACAACCAACTATGGCTACACCTTC